Reported below is one TCR beta chain. This entry belongs to a study of cytomegalovirus exposure and HLA in healthy donors. The CDR3 runs to 15 residues. Germline values: CDR1 SEHNR, CDR2 FQNEAQ (reference sequence). V trimming: 4 bases; J trimming: 2 bases; junction bases outside the gene matches: 2. Both 60 Vbeta primers and 13 Jbeta primers went into the PCR. Libraries were prepared by immunoSEQ multiplex PCR; TCRdb keeps only in-frame clonotypes and omits some of them. The sample shows about 210,000 clones, over 60% of them seen only once. V gene TRBV7-9 combines with J gene TRBJ2-2; 9 bases are shared with TRBD1. Sequences were obtained from PBMCs. This receptor was obtained from a male donor in good health and CMV-seronegative. CDR3 loop: CASSSTGGNTGELFF. CDR3 in DNA: TGTGCCAGCAGCTCGACAGGGGGTAACACCGGGGAGCTGTTTTTT.